One sample yielded the 27 T cell receptor beta chains listed below, sequenced in a study of control samples from healthy donors and cancer patients. This table comes from immunoSEQ multiplex PCR, and its TCRdb copy is limited to in-frame clones, with some not included. The sample comprises approximately 100,000 clones, around 90% of which are singletons, and approximately 14% rests with the top ten. The sample comprised blood. The receptors derive from a man aged 30 to 45 in good health.

The gene calls are TRBV30 and TRBJ1-6; maybe TRBD1 (6 bases). The germline V gene has CDR1 GTSNPN and CDR2 SVGIG (reference sequence). V was clipped by 2 bases and J by 7 bases, with 18 bases between them. This CDR3 comprises 16 residues. CDR3 region: CAWSRGSPPVNSPLHF. DNA for the CDR3: TGTGCCTGGAGTAGGGGGTCCCCGCCTGTGAATTCACCCCTCCACTTT.

This chain uses TRBV11-2 with TRBJ2-5; D not resolved. V dropped 4 bases and J dropped 5 bases, with 11 bases sitting between them. The V gene's germline CDR1 is SGHAT and CDR2 FQNNGV. The CDR3 runs to 13 residues. The CDR3 region has the DNA TGTGCCAGCAGCTACAACTCCCACGAGACCCAGTACTTC. Protein: CASSYNSHETQYF. The complete variable domain, with remaining parts taken from reference TRBV11-2 and TRBJ2-5, reads EAGVAQSPRYKIIEKRQSVAFWCNPISGHATLYWYQQILGQGPKLLIQFQNNGVVDDSQLPKDRFSAERLKGVDSTLKIQPAKLEDSAVYLCASSYNSHETQYFGPGTRLLVL.

This clone was counted between two and nine times. The rearrangement links TRBV2 to TRBJ1-6; D gene ambiguous. Trimming pared 1 base from V and 6 bases from J, leaving 7 bases between. Germline V gives CDR1 SNHLY, CDR2 FYNNEI. This CDR3 has 14 residues. The CDR3 nucleotides read TGTGCCAGCAGTGAAGGGTCACTTAATTCACCCCTCCACTTT. Translated, it gives CASSEGSLNSPLHF.

This clone was counted a single time. This chain joins TRBV9 and TRBJ1-2, with 7 positions matching TRBD1. Germline loops: CDR1 SGDLS, CDR2 YYNGEE. The CDR3 is made up of 15 amino acids. Trimming at V came to 4 bases and at J to 8 bases, leaving 14 bases not matched to a gene. DNA of the CDR3: TGTGCCAGCAGCTCAGGGGGGACAGACCTATGGGGCTACACCTTC. Translating gives CASSSGGTDLWGYTF.

The chain links TRBV3-1 (or the pseudogene TRBV3-2) to TRBJ1-4; 7 positions agree with TRBD1. V lost 3 bases, J lost 2 bases, and 0 bases stayed unmatched. Germline values: CDR1 LGHDT, CDR2 YNNKEL (reference sequence). The CDR3 runs to 14 residues. The CDR3 DNA follows: TGTGCCAGCAGCCAGACAGGGACTAATGAAAAACTGTTTTTT. This sequence encodes CASSQTGTNEKLFF.

The chain carries TRBV27 and TRBJ2-5; TRBD1 is a possible D gene (6 bases). The CDR3 covers 15 residues. In germline, CDR1 is MNHEY, CDR2 SMNVEV (reference sequence). V was trimmed by 5 bases and J by 5 bases, leaving 18 bases between them. CDR3 sequence reads: CASSPDRTPVETQYF. The CDR3 coding sequence is TGTGCCAGCAGTCCCGACAGGACCCCTGTTGAGACCCAGTACTTC.

This clone came up a few times. The chain employs TRBV11-2 and TRBJ1-6; tentatively, D is TRBD1 (6 bases). Trimming pared 3 bases from V and 4 bases from J, leaving 10 bases between. CDR3 size: 15 residues. Germline values: CDR1 SGHAT, CDR2 FQNNGV. Here the CDR3 reads CASSFGRGYNSPLHF. In nucleotides, the CDR3 is TGTGCCAGCAGCTTTGGCAGGGGTTATAATTCACCCCTCCACTTT.

The V and J genes are TRBV29-1 and TRBJ2-5, with 9 bases that match TRBD1. The CDR3 length is 14 residues. CDR1 and CDR2 from the germline V gene are SQVTM and ANQGSEA. After removal of 6 bases from V and 5 bases from J, the junction contained 10 bases not matched to a gene. CDR3 protein: CSVDYRGLEETQYF. In DNA, the CDR3 is TGCAGCGTCGATTACAGGGGGCTCGAGGAGACCCAGTACTTC. Based on the CDR3 plus reference TRBV29-1 and TRBJ2-5, the full variable domain is SAVISQKPSRDICQRGTSLTIQCQVDSQVTMMFWYRQQPGQSLTLIATANQGSEATYESGFVIDKFPISRPNLTFSTLTVSNMSPEDSSIYLCSVDYRGLEETQYFGPGTRLLVL.

The CDR3 spells CASSMGSRRLGDTGELFF. CDR3 nucleotides: TGTGCCAGTAGTATGGGCTCGCGGAGGTTGGGGGACACCGGGGAGCTGTTTTTT. The chain employs TRBV19 and TRBJ2-2; D assignment may be TRBD1 or TRBD2 (5 bases each). Germline CDR1 LNHDA, CDR2 SQIVND (reference sequence). Trimming cost V 3 bases and J 3 bases, with 20 bases left between them. CDR3 length equals 18 residues. Looking up the rest from reference TRBV19 and TRBJ2-2 gives the full variable domain: DGGITQSPKYLFRKEGQNVTLSCEQNLNHDAMYWYRQDPGQGLRLIYYSQIVNDFQKGDIAEGYSVSREKKESFPLTVTSAQKNPTAFYLCASSMGSRRLGDTGELFFGEGSRLTVL.

This clone appeared once. V gene TRBV6-1 combines with J gene TRBJ1-2; D uncertain. In germline, CDR1 is MNHNS, CDR2 SASEGT. The CDR3 runs 12 residues. V was shortened by 2 bases and J by 4 bases, with 5 bases between the two germline ends. The CDR3 loop is CASSEFPYGYTF. The CDR3 nucleotides read TGTGCCAGCAGTGAATTCCCCTATGGCTACACCTTC.

This clone appeared a single time. This chain joins TRBV30 and TRBJ2-2; 12 positions match TRBD2. Trimming removed 8 bases from V and 0 bases from J; junction bases left unmatched: 7. The CDR3 sequence is 16 residues long. CDR1 is GTSNPN, CDR2 SVGIG, per germline (reference sequence). The CDR3, as DNA: TGTGCCGGGGGACTAGCGGGCAACGCGAACACCGGGGAGCTGTTTTTT. It translates to CAGGLAGNANTGELFF.

The V gene is TRBV4-3, the J gene TRBJ2-2; possibly TRBD2 for D (6 bases). Trimming stripped 4 bases from V and 15 bases from J, with 21 bases between. The CDR3 contains 14 residues. CDR1 and CDR2 (germline): LGHNA, YSLEER. The CDR3 region has the DNA TGCGCCAGCAGCCCCCAGCGGAGCGGGCGTACGGTGTTTTTT. As protein: CASSPQRSGRTVFF.

The V call is TRBV9, the J call TRBJ2-1; D is unresolved. Germline V CDR1 and CDR2: SGDLS, YYNGEE. The CDR3 has 13 amino acids. The V end lost 6 bases, the J end lost 5 bases, and 12 bases lay between the germline ends. The CDR3 nucleotides read TGTGCCAGCAACTTGCGTGGCCACAATGAGCAGTTCTTC. Protein product: CASNLRGHNEQFF. Variable domain in full (rest from reference TRBV9 and TRBJ2-1): DSGVTQTPKHLITATGQRVTLRCSPRSGDLSVYWYQQSLDQGLQFLIQYYNGEERAKGNILERFSAQQFPDLHSELNLSSLELGDSALYFCASNLRGHNEQFFGPGTRLTVL.

The rearrangement uses TRBV6-4 and TRBJ2-5, with no clear D. The V and J ends lost 6 bases and 6 bases respectively, with 23 bases between them. The CDR3 sequence is 16 residues long. The germline V gene encodes CDR1 MRHNA and CDR2 SNTAGT. CDR3 in amino acids: CASSPPVVQSTQTQYF. CDR3 sequence (DNA): TGTGCCAGCAGCCCCCCGGTGGTACAGAGCACCCAGACCCAGTACTTC.

The V gene is TRBV29-1, the J gene TRBJ1-1; D remains unclear. Germline CDR1 SQVTM, CDR2 ANQGSEA. This CDR3 spans 13 amino acids. Between the trimmed V and J ends, which lost 8 bases and 4 bases, there was a span of 17 bases. The CDR3 bases are TGCAGCCCTAGAGAGCGAAGGAGCACTGAAGCTTTCTTT. Protein: CSPRERRSTEAFF. The full variable domain, rest sourced from reference TRBV29-1 and TRBJ1-1, is SAVISQKPSRDICQRGTSLTIQCQVDSQVTMMFWYRQQPGQSLTLIATANQGSEATYESGFVIDKFPISRPNLTFSTLTVSNMSPEDSSIYLCSPRERRSTEAFFGQGTRLTVV.

This rearrangement joins TRBV30 to TRBJ1-2, with a possible D match to TRBD1 (5 bases). Trimming removed 2 bases from V and 6 bases from J, with 13 bases in between. The CDR3 consists of 13 residues. Germline CDR1 and CDR2: GTSNPN and SVGIG (reference sequence). The CDR3 sequence: CAWSRDGGNGYTF. CDR3 bases: TGTGCCTGGAGTAGGGACGGAGGGAATGGCTACACCTTC.

The chain joins TRBV11-2 to TRBJ2-7, with TRBD1 matching over 8 bases. J gave up 2 bases and V 0 bases, and 6 bases lay outside the gene matches. This CDR3 comprises 16 residues. Germline CDR1 is SGHAT and CDR2 is FQNNGV. The CDR3: CASSLDRRQGTYEQYF. The CDR3 nucleotides are TGTGCCAGCAGCTTAGATAGGAGACAGGGGACCTACGAGCAGTACTTC.

This rearrangement joins TRBV7-9 to TRBJ2-5; 13 nucleotides agree with TRBD2. CDR3 length equals 15 residues. Per germline, CDR1 SEHNR and CDR2 FQNEAQ (reference sequence). V gave up 5 bases and J gave up 3 bases; unmatched junction bases: 3. CDR3 DNA sequence: TGTGCCAGCAGCAATGGACTAGCGGGAGAAGAGACCCAGTACTTC. Protein product: CASSNGLAGEETQYF.

The V call is TRBV30, the J call TRBJ1-1; the D gene is possibly TRBD1 (5 bases). Trimming left V 4 bases short and J 0 bases short, with 15 bases between. This CDR3 comprises 15 residues. The germline V gene has CDR1 GTSNPN and CDR2 SVGIG (reference sequence). Here the CDR3 reads CAWNYRTLLNTEAFF. The DNA of the CDR3 is TGTGCCTGGAACTACAGGACCCTCCTGAACACTGAAGCTTTCTTT.

J is TRBJ1-2 and V is TRBV19; D unresolved. V gave up 5 bases and J gave up 4 bases, with 11 bases separating them. From germline, CDR1 is LNHDA and CDR2 SQIVND (reference sequence). The CDR3 is 13 residues long. The CDR3 is CASSVGRTYGYTF. CDR3 coding DNA: TGTGCCAGTAGTGTCGGACGGACCTATGGCTACACCTTC.

The rearrangement uses TRBV24-1 and TRBJ2-5; TRBD1 matches 7 bases. There are 15 residues in the CDR3. V shed 2 bases and J 0 bases; nucleotides not matched to a gene: 2. The V gene's germline CDR1 is KGHDR and CDR2 SFDVKD. CDR3 sequence (DNA): TGTGCCACCAGTGATTCAGGACAGGACCAAGAGACCCAGTACTTC. Its translation: CATSDSGQDQETQYF.

The chain links TRBV19 to TRBJ1-5; no clear D gene. Germline V gene lookup returns CDR1 LNHDA and CDR2 SQIVND (reference sequence). The CDR3 is 14 amino acids. The ends were cut back, 5 bases at V and 3 bases at J, with 11 bases in the middle. CDR3 loop: CASSQAADNQPQHF. As DNA, the CDR3 is TGTGCCAGTAGTCAGGCGGCCGACAATCAGCCCCAGCATTTT.

The J gene is TRBJ2-3, the V gene TRBV6-5; 8 bases match TRBD1. Per germline, CDR1 MNHEY and CDR2 SVGAGI. The CDR3 length is 14 residues. V was clipped by 10 bases and J by 2 bases; unmatched bases: 8. CDR3 nucleotides: TGTGCCACGTACCCAGGGGGCCCCACAGATACGCAGTATTTT. Its protein is CATYPGGPTDTQYF.

The V call is TRBV29-1, the J call TRBJ2-4, with D possibly matching TRBD1 (6 bases). Between the trimmed V and J ends, which lost 4 bases and 13 bases, there was a span of 20 bases. The CDR3 is 13 residues long. Germline V CDR1 and CDR2: SQVTM, ANQGSEA. CDR3 region: CSVAGASGPGQYF. In DNA, the CDR3 is TGCAGCGTTGCAGGGGCGTCAGGGCCCGGACAGTACTTC.

This chain joins TRBV5-1 and TRBJ1-1; TRBD1 is a possible D gene (5 bases). From germline, CDR1 is SGHRS and CDR2 YFSETQ. The CDR3 contains 15 residues. Trimming pared 1 base from V and 3 bases from J, leaving 13 bases between. The CDR3 region has the DNA TGCGCCAGCAGCTTGTTCGGGGCAGCGGACACTGAAGCTTTCTTT. It translates to CASSLFGAADTEAFF.

CDR3 nucleotide sequence: TGTGCCAGCAGTTTTTTAGGGCAGGACAATCAGCCCCAGCATTTT. The encoded protein is CASSFLGQDNQPQHF. The gene calls are TRBV6-6 and TRBJ1-5, with D unresolved. CDR3 length: 15 amino acids. CDR1 is MNHNY, CDR2 SVGAGI, per germline (reference sequence). Trimming stripped 4 bases from V and 3 bases from J, with 13 bases between.

The rearrangement uses TRBV9 and TRBJ1-2; D is unclear. The CDR3 covers 12 residues. Looked up from germline, CDR1 is SGDLS and CDR2 is YYNGEE. V was clipped by 4 bases and J by 8 bases, with 12 bases between them. CDR3 bases: TGTGCCAGCAGCCATTTTGTACGGGGCTACACCTTC. It specifies CASSHFVRGYTF.